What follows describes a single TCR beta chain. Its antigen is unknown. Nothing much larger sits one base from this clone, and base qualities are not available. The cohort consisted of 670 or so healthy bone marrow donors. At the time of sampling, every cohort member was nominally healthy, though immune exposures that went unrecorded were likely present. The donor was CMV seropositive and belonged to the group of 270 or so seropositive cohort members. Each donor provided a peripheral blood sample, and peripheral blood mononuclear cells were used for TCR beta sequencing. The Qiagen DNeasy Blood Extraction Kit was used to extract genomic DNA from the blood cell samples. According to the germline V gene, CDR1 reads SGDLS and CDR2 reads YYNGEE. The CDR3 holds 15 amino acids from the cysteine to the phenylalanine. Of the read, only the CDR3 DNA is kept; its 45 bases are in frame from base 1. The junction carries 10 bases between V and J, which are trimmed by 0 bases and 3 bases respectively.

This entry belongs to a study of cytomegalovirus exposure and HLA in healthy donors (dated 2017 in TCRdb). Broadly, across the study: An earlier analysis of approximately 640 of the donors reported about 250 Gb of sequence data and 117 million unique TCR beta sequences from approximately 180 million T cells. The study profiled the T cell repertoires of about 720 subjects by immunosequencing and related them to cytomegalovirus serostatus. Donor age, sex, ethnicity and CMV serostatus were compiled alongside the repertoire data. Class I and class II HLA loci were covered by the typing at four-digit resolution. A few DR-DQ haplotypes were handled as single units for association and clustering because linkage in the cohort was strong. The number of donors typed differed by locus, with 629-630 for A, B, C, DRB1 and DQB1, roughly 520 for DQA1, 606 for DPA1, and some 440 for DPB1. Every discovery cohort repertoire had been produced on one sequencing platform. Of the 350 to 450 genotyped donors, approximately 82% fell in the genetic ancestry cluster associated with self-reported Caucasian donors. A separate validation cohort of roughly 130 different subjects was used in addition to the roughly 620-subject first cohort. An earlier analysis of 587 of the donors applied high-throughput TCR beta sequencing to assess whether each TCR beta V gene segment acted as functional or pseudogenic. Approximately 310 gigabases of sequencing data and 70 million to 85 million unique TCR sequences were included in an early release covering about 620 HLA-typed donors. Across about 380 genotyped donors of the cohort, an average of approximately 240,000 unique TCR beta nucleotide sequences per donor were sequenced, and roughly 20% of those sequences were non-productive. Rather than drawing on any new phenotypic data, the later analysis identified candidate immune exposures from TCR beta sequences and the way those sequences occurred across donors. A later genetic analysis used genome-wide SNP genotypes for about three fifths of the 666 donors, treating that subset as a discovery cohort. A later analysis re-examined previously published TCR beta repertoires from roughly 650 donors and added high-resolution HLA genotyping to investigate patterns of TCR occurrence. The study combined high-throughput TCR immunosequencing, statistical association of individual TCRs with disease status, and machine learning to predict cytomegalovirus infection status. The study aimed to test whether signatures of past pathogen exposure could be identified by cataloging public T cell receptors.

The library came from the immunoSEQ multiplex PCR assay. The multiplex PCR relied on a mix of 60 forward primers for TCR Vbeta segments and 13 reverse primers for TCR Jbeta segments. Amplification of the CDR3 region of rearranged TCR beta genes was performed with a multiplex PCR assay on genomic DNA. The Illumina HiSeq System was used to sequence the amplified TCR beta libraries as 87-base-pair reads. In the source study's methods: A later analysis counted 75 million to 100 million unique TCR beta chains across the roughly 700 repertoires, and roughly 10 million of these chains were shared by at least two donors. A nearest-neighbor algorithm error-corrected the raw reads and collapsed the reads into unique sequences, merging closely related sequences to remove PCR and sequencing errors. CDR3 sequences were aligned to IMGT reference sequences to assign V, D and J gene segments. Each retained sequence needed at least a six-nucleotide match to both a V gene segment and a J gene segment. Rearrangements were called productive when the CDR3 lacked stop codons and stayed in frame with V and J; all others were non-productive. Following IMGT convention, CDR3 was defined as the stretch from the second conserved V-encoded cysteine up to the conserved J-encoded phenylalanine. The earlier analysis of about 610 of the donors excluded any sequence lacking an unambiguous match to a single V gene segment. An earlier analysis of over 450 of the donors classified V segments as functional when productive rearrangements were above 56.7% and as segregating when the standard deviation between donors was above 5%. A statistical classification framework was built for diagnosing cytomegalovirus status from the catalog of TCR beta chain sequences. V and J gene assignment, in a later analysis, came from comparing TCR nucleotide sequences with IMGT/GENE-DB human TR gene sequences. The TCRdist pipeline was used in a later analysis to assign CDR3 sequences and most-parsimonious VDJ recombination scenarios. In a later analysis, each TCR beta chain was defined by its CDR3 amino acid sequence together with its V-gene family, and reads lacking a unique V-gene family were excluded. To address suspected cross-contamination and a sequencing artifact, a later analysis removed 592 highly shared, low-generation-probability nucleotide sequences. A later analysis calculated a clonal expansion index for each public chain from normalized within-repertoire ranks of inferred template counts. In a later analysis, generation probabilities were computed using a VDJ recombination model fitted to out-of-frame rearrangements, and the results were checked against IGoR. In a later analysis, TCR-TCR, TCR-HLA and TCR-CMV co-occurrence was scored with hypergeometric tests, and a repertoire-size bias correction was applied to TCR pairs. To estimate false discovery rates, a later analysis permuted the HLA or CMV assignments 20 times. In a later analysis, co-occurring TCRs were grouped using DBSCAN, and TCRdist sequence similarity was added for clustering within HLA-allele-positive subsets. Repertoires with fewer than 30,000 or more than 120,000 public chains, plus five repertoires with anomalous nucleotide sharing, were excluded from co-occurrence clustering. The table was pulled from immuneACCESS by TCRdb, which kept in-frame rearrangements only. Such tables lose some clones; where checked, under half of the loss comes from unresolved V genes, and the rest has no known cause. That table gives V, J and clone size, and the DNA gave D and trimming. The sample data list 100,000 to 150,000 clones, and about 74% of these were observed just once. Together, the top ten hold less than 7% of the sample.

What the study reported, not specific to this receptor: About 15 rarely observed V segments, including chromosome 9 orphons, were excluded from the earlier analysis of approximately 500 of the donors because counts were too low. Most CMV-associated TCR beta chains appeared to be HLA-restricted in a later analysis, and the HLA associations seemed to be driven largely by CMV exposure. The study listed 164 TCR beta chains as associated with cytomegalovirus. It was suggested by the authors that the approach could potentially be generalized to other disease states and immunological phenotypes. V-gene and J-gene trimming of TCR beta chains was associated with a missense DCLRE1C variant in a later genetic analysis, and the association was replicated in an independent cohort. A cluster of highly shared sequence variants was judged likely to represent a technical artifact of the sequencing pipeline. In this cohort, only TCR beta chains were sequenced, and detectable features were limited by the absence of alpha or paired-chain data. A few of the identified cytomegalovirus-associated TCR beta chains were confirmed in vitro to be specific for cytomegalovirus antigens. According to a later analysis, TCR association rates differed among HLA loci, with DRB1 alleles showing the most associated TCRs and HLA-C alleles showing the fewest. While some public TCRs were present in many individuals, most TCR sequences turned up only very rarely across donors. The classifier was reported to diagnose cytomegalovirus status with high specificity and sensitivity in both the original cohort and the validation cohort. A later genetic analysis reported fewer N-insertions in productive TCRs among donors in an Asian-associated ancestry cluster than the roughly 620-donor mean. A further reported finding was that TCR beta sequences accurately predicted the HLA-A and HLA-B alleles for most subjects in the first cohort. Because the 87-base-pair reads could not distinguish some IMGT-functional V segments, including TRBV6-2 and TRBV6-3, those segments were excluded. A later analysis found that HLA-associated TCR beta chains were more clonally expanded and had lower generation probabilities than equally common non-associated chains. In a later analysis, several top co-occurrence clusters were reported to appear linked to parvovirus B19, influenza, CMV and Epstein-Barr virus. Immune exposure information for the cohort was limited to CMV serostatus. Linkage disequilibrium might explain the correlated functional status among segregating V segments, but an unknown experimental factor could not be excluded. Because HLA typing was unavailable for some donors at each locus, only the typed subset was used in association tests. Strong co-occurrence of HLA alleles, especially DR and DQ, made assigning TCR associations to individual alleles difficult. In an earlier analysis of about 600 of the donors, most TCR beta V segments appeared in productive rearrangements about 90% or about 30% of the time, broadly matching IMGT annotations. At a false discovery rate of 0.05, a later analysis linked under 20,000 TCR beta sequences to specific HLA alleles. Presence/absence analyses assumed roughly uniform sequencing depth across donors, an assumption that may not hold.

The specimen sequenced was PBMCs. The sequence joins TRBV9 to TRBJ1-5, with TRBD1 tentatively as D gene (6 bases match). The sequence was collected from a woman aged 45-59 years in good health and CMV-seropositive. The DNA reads TGTGCCAGCAGCGTAGGGGGGCTCCCCAATCAGCCCCAGCATTTT. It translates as CASSVGGLPNQPQHF.